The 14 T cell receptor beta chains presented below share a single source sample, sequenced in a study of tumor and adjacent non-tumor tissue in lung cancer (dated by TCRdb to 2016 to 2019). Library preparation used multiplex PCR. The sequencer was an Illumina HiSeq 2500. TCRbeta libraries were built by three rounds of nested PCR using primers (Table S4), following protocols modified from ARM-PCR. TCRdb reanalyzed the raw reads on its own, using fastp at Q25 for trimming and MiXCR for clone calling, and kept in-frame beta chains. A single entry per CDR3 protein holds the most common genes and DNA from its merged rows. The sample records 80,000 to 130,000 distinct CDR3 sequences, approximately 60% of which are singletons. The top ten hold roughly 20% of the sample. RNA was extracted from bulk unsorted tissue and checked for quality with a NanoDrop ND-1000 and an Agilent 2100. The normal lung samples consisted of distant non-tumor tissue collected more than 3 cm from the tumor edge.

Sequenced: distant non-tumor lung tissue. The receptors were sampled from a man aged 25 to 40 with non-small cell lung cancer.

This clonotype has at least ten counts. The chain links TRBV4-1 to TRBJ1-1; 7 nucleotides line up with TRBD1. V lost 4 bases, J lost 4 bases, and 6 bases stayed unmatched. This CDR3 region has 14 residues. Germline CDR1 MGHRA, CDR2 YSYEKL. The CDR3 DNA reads TGCGCCAGCAGCCGGTCGGGACAGACCACTGAAGCTTTCTTT. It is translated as CASSRSGQTTEAFF.

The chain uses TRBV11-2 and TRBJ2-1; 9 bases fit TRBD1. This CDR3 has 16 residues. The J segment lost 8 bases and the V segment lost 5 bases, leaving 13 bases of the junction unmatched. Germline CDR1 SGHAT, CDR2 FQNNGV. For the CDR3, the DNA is TGTGCCAGCAGCCTCGGAAGGGACAGGGTTGGTGATGAGCAGTTCTTC. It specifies CASSLGRDRVGDEQFF.

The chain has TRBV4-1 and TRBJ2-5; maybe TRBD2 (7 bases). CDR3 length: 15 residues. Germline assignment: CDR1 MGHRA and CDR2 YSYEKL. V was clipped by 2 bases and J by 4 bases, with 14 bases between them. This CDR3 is CASSQRGRGGETQYF. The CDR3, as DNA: TGCGCCAGCAGCCAAAGAGGAAGGGGGGGAGAGACCCAGTACTTC.

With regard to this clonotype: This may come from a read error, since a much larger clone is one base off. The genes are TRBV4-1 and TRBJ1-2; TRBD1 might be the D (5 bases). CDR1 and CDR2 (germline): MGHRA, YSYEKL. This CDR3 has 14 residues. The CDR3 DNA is TGCGTCAGCAGCCAAGATCTGCAGGGCTATGGCTACACCTTC. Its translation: CVSSQDLQGYGYTF.

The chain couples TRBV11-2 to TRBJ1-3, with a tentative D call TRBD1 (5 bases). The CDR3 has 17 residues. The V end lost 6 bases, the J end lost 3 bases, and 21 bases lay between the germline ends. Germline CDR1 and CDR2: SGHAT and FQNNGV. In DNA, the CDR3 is TGTGCCAGCAGGCTACCGGGACTTCGAACATTTGGAAACACCATATATTTT. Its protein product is CASRLPGLRTFGNTIYF.

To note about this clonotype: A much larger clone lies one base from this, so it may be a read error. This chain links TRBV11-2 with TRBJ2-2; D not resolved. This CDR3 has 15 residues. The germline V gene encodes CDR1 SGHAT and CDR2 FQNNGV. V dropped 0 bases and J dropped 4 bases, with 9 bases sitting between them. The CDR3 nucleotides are TGTGCCAGCAGCTTAGACCGGACCTTCACCGGGGAGCTGTTTTTT. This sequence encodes CASSLDRTFTGELFF.

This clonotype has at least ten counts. In DNA, the CDR3 is TGCAGCGGAAGACAGGGGAGTTACACTGAAGCTTTCTTT. This translates into CSGRQGSYTEAFF. The genes are TRBV29-1 and TRBJ1-1; 8 positions agree with TRBD1. CDR3 length: 13 residues. Trimming at V came to 7 bases and at J to 3 bases, leaving 7 bases not matched to a gene. Germline V gene sequence: CDR1 SQVTM, CDR2 ANQGSEA.

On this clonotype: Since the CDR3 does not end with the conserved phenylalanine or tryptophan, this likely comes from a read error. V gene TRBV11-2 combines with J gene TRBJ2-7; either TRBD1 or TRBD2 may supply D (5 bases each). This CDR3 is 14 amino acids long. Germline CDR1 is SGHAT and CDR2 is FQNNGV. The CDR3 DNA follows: TGTGCCAGCAACTTAGCTTTCCGGGGCCACGAGCAGTACCTC. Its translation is CASNLAFRGHEQYL.

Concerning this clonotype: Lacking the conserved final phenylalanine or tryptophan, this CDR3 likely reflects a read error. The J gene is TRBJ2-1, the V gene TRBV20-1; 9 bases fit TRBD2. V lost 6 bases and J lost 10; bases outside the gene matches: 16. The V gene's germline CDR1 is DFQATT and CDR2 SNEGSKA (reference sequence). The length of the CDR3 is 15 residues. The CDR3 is CSALTRTSVLHEQFI. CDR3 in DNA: TGCAGTGCCCTGACAAGGACTAGCGTTCTCCACGAGCAGTTCATC.

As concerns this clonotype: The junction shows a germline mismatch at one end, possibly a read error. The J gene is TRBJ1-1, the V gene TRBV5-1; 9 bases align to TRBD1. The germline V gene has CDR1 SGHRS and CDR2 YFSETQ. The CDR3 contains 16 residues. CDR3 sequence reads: CASSPGGQGWDTEALF. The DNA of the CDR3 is TGCGCCAGCAGCCCCGGTGGACAGGGGTGGGACACTGAAGCTTTGTTT.

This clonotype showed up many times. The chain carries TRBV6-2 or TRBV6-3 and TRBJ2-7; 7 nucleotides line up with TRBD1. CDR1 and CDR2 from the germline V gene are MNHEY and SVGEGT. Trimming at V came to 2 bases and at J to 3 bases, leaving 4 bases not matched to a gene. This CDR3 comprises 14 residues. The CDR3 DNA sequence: TGTGCCAGCAGTTACGGGGGACAGCTCTACGAGCAGTACTTC. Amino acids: CASSYGGQLYEQYF.

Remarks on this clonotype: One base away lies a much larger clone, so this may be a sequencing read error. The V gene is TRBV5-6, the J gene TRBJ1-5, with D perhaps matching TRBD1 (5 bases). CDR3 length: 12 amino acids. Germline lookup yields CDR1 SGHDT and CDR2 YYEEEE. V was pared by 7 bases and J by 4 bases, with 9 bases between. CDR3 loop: CASQQVNQPQHF. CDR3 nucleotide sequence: TGTGCCAGCCAACAGGTGAATCAGCCCCAGCATTTT.

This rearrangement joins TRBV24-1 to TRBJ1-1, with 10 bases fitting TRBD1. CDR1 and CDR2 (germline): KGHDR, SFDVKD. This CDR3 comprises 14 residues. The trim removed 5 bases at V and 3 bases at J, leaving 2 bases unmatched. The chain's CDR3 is CATSAGTGDTEAFF. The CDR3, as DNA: TGTGCCACCAGTGCCGGGACAGGGGACACTGAAGCTTTCTTT.

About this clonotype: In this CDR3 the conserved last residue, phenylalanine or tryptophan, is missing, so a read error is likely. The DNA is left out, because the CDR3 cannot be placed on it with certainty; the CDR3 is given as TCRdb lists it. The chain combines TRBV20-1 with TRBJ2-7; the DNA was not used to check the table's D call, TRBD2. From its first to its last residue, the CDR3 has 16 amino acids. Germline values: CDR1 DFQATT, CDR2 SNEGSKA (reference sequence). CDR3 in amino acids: CSARGQRADSSYEQYI.